The clone carrying this T cell receptor beta chain was detected ten times or more. This CDR3 is 14 amino acids long. Between the trimmed V and J ends, which lost 4 bases and 1 base, there was a span of 9 bases. CDR1 is LGHNA, CDR2 YSLEER, per germline. These data belong to a study of response to subunit inactivated influenza vaccine. TCRdb called the RT-PCR reads again in MiXCR, with one record for every CDR3 protein. The sample has about 540,000 distinct CDR3 sequences, roughly 25% seen once. In addition, the sample was reused for a study of T cells expressing NK-cell markers. According to that study: Researchers built TCR beta cDNA using 5'RACE template switching with UMIs. Eight donors were sequenced, seven testing HCMV-seropositive and one testing seronegative. Dominant NKG2C+ clonotypes in 5 or 6 donors made up about 1.0-7.0% of CD8+ T cells.

Source: CD4+ T cells sorted from PBMCs, taken 11 to 12 days after vaccination. This chain uses TRBV4-3 with TRBJ2-3; D might be TRBD2 (5 bases). This clonotype was obtained from a man over 45 who received an inactivated influenza vaccine. In nucleotides, the CDR3 is TGCGCCAGCAGCCTAGAGGGCCGCACAGATACGCAGTATTTT. Its protein product is CASSLEGRTDTQYF.